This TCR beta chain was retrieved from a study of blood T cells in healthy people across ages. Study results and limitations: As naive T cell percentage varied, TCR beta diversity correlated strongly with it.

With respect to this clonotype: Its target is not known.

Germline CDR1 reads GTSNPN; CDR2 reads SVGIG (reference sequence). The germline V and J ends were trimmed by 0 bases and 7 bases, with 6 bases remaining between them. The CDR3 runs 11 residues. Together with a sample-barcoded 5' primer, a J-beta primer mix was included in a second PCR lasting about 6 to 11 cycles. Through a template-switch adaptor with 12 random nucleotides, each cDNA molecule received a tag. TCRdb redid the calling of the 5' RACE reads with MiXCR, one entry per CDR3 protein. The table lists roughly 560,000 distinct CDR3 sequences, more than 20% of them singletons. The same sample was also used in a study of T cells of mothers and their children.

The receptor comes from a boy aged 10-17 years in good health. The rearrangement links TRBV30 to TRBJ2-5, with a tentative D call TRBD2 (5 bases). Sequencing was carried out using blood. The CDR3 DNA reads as TGTGCCTGGAGTGTACGGGGGACCCAGTACTTC. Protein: CAWSVRGTQYF.